One and the same sample provided the 28 T cell receptor beta chains below, sequenced in a study of blood T cell repertoires in COVID-19. Clones were read by immunoSEQ multiplex PCR, and TCRdb kept only the in-frame ones, dropping some. The sample gives about 68,000 clones, 86% of which show up once; about 6.5% is in the top ten. Source material: peripheral blood. The receptors originated from a man at least 80 years old with COVID-19, enrolled during active disease.

The rearrangement links TRBV19 to TRBJ2-5; D perhaps matches TRBD1 (6 bases). Germline CDR1 LNHDA, CDR2 SQIVND (reference sequence). V lost 1 base and J lost 2, with 8 bases in between. The CDR3 consists of 14 residues. CDR3 bases: TGTGCCAGTAGTATAGGACAGGATCAAGAGACCCAGTACTTC. It translates to CASSIGQDQETQYF.

The chain's CDR3 is CASSVSDRANNEQFF. CDR3 coding DNA: TGCGCCAGCAGTGTCTCGGACAGGGCCAATAATGAGCAGTTCTTC. V is TRBV10-1 and J is TRBJ2-1; 8 positions agree with TRBD1. Germline CDR1 reads WNHNN; CDR2 reads SYGVQD (reference sequence). V gave up 4 bases and J gave up 7 bases; unmatched junction bases: 9. The CDR3 is made up of 15 amino acids.

The chain carries TRBV6-6 and TRBJ2-7; D possibly corresponds to TRBD1 (6 bases). Germline values: CDR1 MNHNY, CDR2 SVGAGI (reference sequence). The ends were cut back, 6 bases at V and 10 bases at J, with 16 bases in the middle. CDR3 length equals 12 residues. The CDR3 here is CASRGSGVDQYF. The CDR3 region has the DNA TGTGCCAGCAGAGGCTCAGGGGTCGATCAGTACTTC.

V is TRBV7-7 and J is TRBJ2-2; D is possibly TRBD1 (6 bases). Germline V gene lookup returns CDR1 SSHAT and CDR2 FNYEAQ (reference sequence). CDR3 length: 19 residues. Trimming shortened V by 5 bases and J by 0 bases, and 22 bases separated the two germline ends. CDR3 sequence: CASSPLGSGVRPNTGELFF. The CDR3 DNA follows: TGTGCCAGCAGCCCCTTGGGGTCAGGGGTTAGACCGAACACCGGGGAGCTGTTTTTT.

This chain joins TRBV10-3 and TRBJ1-6; 9 bases fit TRBD1. The CDR3 has 13 amino acids. Per the germline V gene, CDR1 is ENHRY and CDR2 is SYGVKD. J lost 14 bases, V lost 7 bases, and 9 bases had no gene match. CDR3 coding DNA: TGTGCCATCAACCCGGGACAGGGATTGGCCCTCCACTTT. It yields the protein CAINPGQGLALHF.

The chain joins TRBV6-1 to TRBJ1-1; the D gene is possibly TRBD1 (6 bases). V was cut by 3 bases and J by 7 bases, with 12 bases left in between. Germline loops: CDR1 MNHNS, CDR2 SASEGT. CDR3 size: 13 residues. DNA of the CDR3: TGTGCCAGCAGTGACCGACAGGCCAGTGAAGCTTTCTTT. Its translation is CASSDRQASEAFF.

The rearrangement joins TRBV9 to TRBJ2-7; D is perhaps TRBD1 (6 bases). This CDR3 has 13 amino acids. CDR1 SGDLS and CDR2 YYNGEE come from the germline V gene. Trimming took off 0 bases at V and 5 bases at J, with 9 bases between the two ends. CDR3 residues: CASSVGTVNEQYF. The DNA of the CDR3 is TGTGCCAGCAGCGTAGGGACAGTCAACGAGCAGTACTTC.

This chain uses TRBV28 with TRBJ1-4; D not certain. CDR1 and CDR2 (germline): MDHEN, SYDVKM. Trimming took off 2 bases at V and 0 bases at J, with 10 bases between the two ends. The length of the CDR3 is 16 residues. CDR3 coding DNA: TGTGCCAGCAGTTTAGTTGAGGTTGCAACTAATGAAAAACTGTTTTTT. Translating gives CASSLVEVATNEKLFF.

The chain carries TRBV6-6 and TRBJ2-5; 7 nucleotides agree with TRBD1. The CDR3 spans 12 residues. Germline V lookup: CDR1 MNHNY, CDR2 SVGAGI (reference sequence). The junction had 8 bases not matched to a gene; V was cut back by 11 bases and J by 5 bases. The CDR3 DNA is TGTGCCTCTGGACAGGCGAGCGAGACCCAGTACTTC. It specifies CASGQASETQYF.

V gene TRBV7-2 combines with J gene TRBJ2-7; the D is unclear. The V end lost 1 base, the J end lost 4 bases, and 8 bases lay between the germline ends. There are 13 residues in the CDR3. From germline, CDR1 is SGHTA and CDR2 FQGNSA. The CDR3 sequence is CASSLDAFYEQYF. Here the CDR3 DNA reads TGTGCCAGCAGCTTAGACGCGTTTTACGAGCAGTACTTC.

This clone was seen only a few times. This chain uses TRBV16 with TRBJ1-2, with D unclear. This CDR3 region has 13 residues. CDR1 and CDR2 from the germline V gene are KGHSY and FQNENV. The ends were cut back, 1 base at V and 8 bases at J, with 11 bases in the middle. In nucleotides, the CDR3 is TGTGCCAGCAGCCAATTGCGAGTAGAAGGCTACACCTTC. It yields the protein CASSQLRVEGYTF.

The rearrangement joins TRBV9 to TRBJ1-1; TRBD1 matches 10 bases. The CDR3 consists of 14 residues. The V gene's germline CDR1 is SGDLS and CDR2 YYNGEE. V shed 2 bases, J shed 5 bases, and the junction held 3 bases outside the gene matches. CDR3 in amino acids: CASSVDRGLTEAFF. Written as DNA, the CDR3 is TGTGCCAGCAGCGTGGACAGGGGGTTAACTGAAGCTTTCTTT.

In this sample, this clone turned up once. The genes are TRBV20-1 and TRBJ1-2; D is unclear. This CDR3 region has 11 residues. Trimming removed 4 bases from V and 7 bases from J, with 10 bases in between. Germline values: CDR1 DFQATT, CDR2 SNEGSKA (reference sequence). CDR3 nucleotides: TGCAGTGCTAACACGGGGTTTGGCTACACCTTC. Its translation is CSANTGFGYTF.

The chain uses TRBV25-1 and TRBJ1-6; the D is unclear. CDR3 length: 14 amino acids. The germline V gene has CDR1 MGHDK and CDR2 SYGVNS. Trimming stripped 7 bases from V and 4 bases from J, with 11 bases between. CDR3 sequence reads: CASTSAGYNSPLHF. The CDR3 bases are TGTGCCAGCACCTCCGCGGGTTATAATTCACCCCTCCACTTT.

The chain employs TRBV11-3 and TRBJ2-7; possibly TRBD1 for D (5 bases). The V and J ends lost 4 bases and 6 bases respectively, with 19 bases between them. The CDR3 sequence is 15 residues long. CDR1 is SGHNT, CDR2 YENEEA, per germline. The CDR3 region has the DNA TGTGCCAGCAGCTCTGTAGGGGCCGCCACCGGCGAGCAGTACTTC. As protein: CASSSVGAATGEQYF.

This chain joins TRBV3-1 (or the pseudogene TRBV3-2) and TRBJ1-5; 8 bases line up with TRBD1. V lost 4 bases and J lost 3; bases outside the gene matches: 5. The CDR3 covers 15 residues. Germline V gives CDR1 LGHDT, CDR2 YNNKEL (reference sequence). CDR3 DNA sequence: TGTGCCAGCAGCCTGACAGGGGCCAACAATCAGCCCCAGCATTTT. This gives the protein CASSLTGANNQPQHF.

The chain is built from TRBV5-5 and TRBJ2-4; 8 bases agree with TRBD1. Germline V gene lookup returns CDR1 SGHKS and CDR2 YYEKEE (reference sequence). V dropped 1 base and J dropped 0; count of bases not matched to a gene: 9. This CDR3 is built from 18 residues. The CDR3 region has the DNA TGTGCCAGCAGCTTGTTTGTGGGACAGGTCACAGCCAAAAACATTCAGTACTTC. Residues: CASSLFVGQVTAKNIQYF.

CDR3 in DNA: TGCGCCAGCAGCATTCACGGACTTTCGAACACTGAAGCTTTCTTT. Translation: CASSIHGLSNTEAFF. The chain uses TRBV5-1 and TRBJ1-1; D is undetermined. Trimming took 4 bases from V and 1 from J, leaving 14 bases between them. CDR3 size: 15 residues. CDR1 and CDR2 from the germline V gene are SGHRS and YFSETQ. The full variable domain, its missing parts supplied by reference TRBV5-1 and TRBJ1-1, is KAGVTQTPRYLIKTRGQQVTLSCSPISGHRSVSWYQQTPGQGLQFLFEYFSETQRNKGNFPGRFSGRQFSNSRSEMNVSTLELGDSALYLCASSIHGLSNTEAFFGQGTRLTVV.

The chain joins TRBV7-2 to TRBJ1-2, with D possibly matching TRBD1 (6 bases). The V gene's germline CDR1 is SGHTA and CDR2 FQGNSA. V shed 1 base and J shed 0 bases, with 12 bases lying between them. CDR3 size: 16 residues. In nucleotides, the CDR3 is TGTGCCAGCAGCTTAGGACAGGCTTCGGCTAACTATGGCTACACCTTC. Amino acids: CASSLGQASANYGYTF.

The rearrangement joins TRBV6-2 or TRBV6-3 to TRBJ2-2, with TRBD2 matching over 7 bases. CDR3 length equals 14 residues. From germline, CDR1 is MNHEY and CDR2 SVGEGT. The V and J ends lost 6 bases and 1 base, in that order; junction bases with no gene match: 2. The CDR3, as DNA: TGTGCCAGCAGACCTAGCGGGAACACCGGGGAGCTGTTTTTT. This encodes CASRPSGNTGELFF.

The V and J genes are TRBV15 and TRBJ2-2, with TRBD2 identical over 16 bases. V shed 1 base and J 1 base; nucleotides not matched to a gene: 15. Germline V gene sequence: CDR1 LNHNV, CDR2 YYDKDF (reference sequence). The CDR3 loop spans 23 amino acids. CDR3 DNA: TGTGCCACCAGCAGAGCCCCAAGGGGCCCGGGACTAGCGGGGGGGTTGAACACCGGGGAGCTGTTTTTT. This sequence encodes CATSRAPRGPGLAGGLNTGELFF.

The chain joins TRBV2 to TRBJ1-6, with D perhaps matching TRBD1 (5 bases). The length of the CDR3 is 13 residues. Trimming cost V 2 bases and J 10 bases, with 9 bases left between them. Germline V lookup: CDR1 SNHLY, CDR2 FYNNEI. CDR3 sequence: CASSERQGSPLHF. For the CDR3, the DNA is TGTGCCAGCAGTGAAAGGCAGGGATCACCCCTCCACTTT. Together with reference TRBV2 and TRBJ1-6, the CDR3 gives the full variable domain: EPEVTQTPSHQVTQMGQEVILRCVPISNHLYFYWYRQILGQKVEFLVSFYNNEISEKSEIFDDQFSVERPDGSNFTLKIRSTKLEDSAMYFCASSERQGSPLHFGNGTRLTVT.

The V call is TRBV6-5, the J call TRBJ1-4, with 7 bases identical to TRBD1. J was trimmed by 4 bases and V by 6 bases; bases with no gene match: 5. This CDR3 is built from 14 residues. Germline assignment: CDR1 MNHEY and CDR2 SVGAGI. This CDR3 reads CASSHRGSNEKLFF. The CDR3, as DNA: TGTGCCAGCAGCCACAGGGGCAGTAATGAAAAACTGTTTTTT.

The V and J genes are TRBV6-2 or TRBV6-3 and TRBJ1-1, with TRBD1 matching over 7 bases. The CDR3 totals 14 residues. V lost 4 bases to trimming and J lost 1 base; unmatched junction nucleotides: 3. Germline V gene data show CDR1 as MNHEY and CDR2 as SVGEGT. The CDR3 is CASSWGQWNTEAFF. CDR3 DNA sequence: TGTGCCAGCAGTTGGGGACAGTGGAACACTGAAGCTTTCTTT.

This CDR3 is CASSYGTSGGNEQYF. The CDR3 nucleotides read TGTGCCAGCAGCTACGGGACTAGCGGGGGCAACGAGCAGTACTTC. The chain is built from TRBV5-4 and TRBJ2-7; 14 bases line up with TRBD2. There are 15 residues in the CDR3. CDR1 SGHNT and CDR2 YYREEE come from the germline V gene (reference sequence). V lost 3 bases, J lost 5 bases, and 4 bases stayed unmatched.

This clone was counted between two and nine times. The rearrangement links TRBV18 to TRBJ2-7, with D perhaps matching TRBD1 (6 bases). V was trimmed by 2 bases and J by 2 bases, leaving 13 bases between them. CDR3 size: 15 residues. From germline, CDR1 is KGHSH and CDR2 LQKENI. CDR3 sequence: CASSPFQGHAYEQYF. The CDR3 DNA is TGTGCCAGCTCACCATTCCAGGGGCATGCCTACGAGCAGTACTTC.

This chain links TRBV3-1 (or the pseudogene TRBV3-2) with TRBJ1-2; D uncertain. The CDR3 is 16 residues long. Germline lookup yields CDR1 LGHDT and CDR2 YNNKEL (reference sequence). V was cut by 4 bases and J by 0 bases, with 15 bases left in between. In DNA form, the CDR3 reads TGTGCCAGCAGCCCGCGGAACCCTCTCCCTAACTATGGCTACACCTTC. Amino acids: CASSPRNPLPNYGYTF.

This clone was detected once. This chain uses TRBV4-1 with TRBJ1-4, with no clear D. Germline assignment: CDR1 MGHRA and CDR2 YSYEKL. The CDR3 runs to 12 residues. V was shortened by 6 bases and J by 4 bases, with 6 bases between the two germline ends. CDR3 in amino acids: CASSPINEKLFF. Here the CDR3 DNA reads TGCGCCAGCAGTCCTATTAATGAAAAACTGTTTTTT.